Each of the 8 T cell receptor beta chains below was sequenced from the same sample in a study of blood T cell repertoires in COVID-19. Assay used: immunoSEQ multiplex PCR; TCRdb lists only in-frame clones, some missing. Of over 130,000 clones listed, approximately 84% are singletons. The sequenced sample consisted of peripheral blood. These receptors were taken from a woman aged 60-70 years with acute or convalescent COVID-19.

The chain joins TRBV9 to TRBJ1-3, with 7 bases lining up with TRBD1. CDR1 SGDLS and CDR2 YYNGEE come from the germline V gene. The CDR3 spans 14 residues. With 4 bases clipped from V and 8 bases from J, the junction kept 9 bases outside the gene matches. This chain's CDR3 is CASSKRQGHDTIYF. CDR3 in DNA: TGTGCCAGCAGCAAGAGACAGGGCCATGACACCATATATTTT.

V gene TRBV3-1 (or the pseudogene TRBV3-2) combines with J gene TRBJ1-2, with 9 bases matching TRBD1. The CDR3 length is 20 residues. Germline CDR1 is LGHDT and CDR2 is YNNKEL (reference sequence). The J segment lost 6 bases and the V segment lost 4 bases, leaving 24 bases of the junction unmatched. The CDR3 here is CASSPPFQMTQGARVNGYTF. CDR3 DNA sequence: TGTGCCAGCAGCCCCCCATTTCAGATGACACAGGGGGCGCGAGTCAATGGCTACACCTTC.

CDR3 DNA: TGCGCCAGCAGCTCCGGGAGGGGGGCGAAAGATACGCAGTATTTT. Translation gives CASSSGRGAKDTQYF. The gene calls are TRBV5-1 and TRBJ2-3, with 8 bases identical to TRBD2. Losses at the gene ends were 3 bases for V and 5 bases for J; bases not matched to a gene: 8. The germline V gene has CDR1 SGHRS and CDR2 YFSETQ. There are 15 residues in the CDR3.

This clone was seen once. The gene calls are TRBV15 and TRBJ2-5, with 8 bases that match TRBD1. The ends lost 0 bases at V and 0 bases at J; junction bases unmatched: 9. This CDR3 contains 18 residues. Germline values: CDR1 LNHNV, CDR2 YYDKDF (reference sequence). The DNA for the CDR3 is TGTGCCACCAGCAGAGATCTGGGACAGGACAGCGACCAAGAGACCCAGTACTTC. Residues: CATSRDLGQDSDQETQYF.

The chain employs TRBV30 and TRBJ1-6, with a possible D match to TRBD1 (5 bases). This CDR3 contains 13 residues. V was pared by 8 bases and J by 9 bases, with 17 bases between. Germline assignment: CDR1 GTSNPN and CDR2 SVGIG (reference sequence). The CDR3 region is CARAQANGSPLHF. Written as DNA, the CDR3 is TGTGCCAGGGCACAGGCTAACGGTTCACCCCTCCACTTT. Variable domain in full (rest from reference TRBV30 and TRBJ1-6): SQTIHQWPATLVQPVGSPLSLECTVEGTSNPNLYWYRQAAGRGLQLLFYSVGIGQISSEVPQNLSASRPQDRQFILSSKKLLLSDSGFYLCARAQANGSPLHFGNGTRLTVT.

In nucleotides, the CDR3 is TGTGCCAGCAGTTTACAGGGGAACACTGAAGCTTTCTTT. Translation gives CASSLQGNTEAFF. The rearrangement joins TRBV2 to TRBJ1-1; TRBD1 is a possible D gene (6 bases). CDR1 SNHLY and CDR2 FYNNEI come from the germline V gene. The V end was cut by 5 bases, the J end by 1 base, with 8 bases between. This CDR3 comprises 13 residues.

This chain joins TRBV6-5 and TRBJ1-1; D might be TRBD1 (5 bases). This CDR3 is built from 15 residues. Germline values: CDR1 MNHEY, CDR2 SVGAGI. The ends were cut back, 0 bases at V and 1 base at J, with 9 bases in the middle. CDR3 nucleotide sequence: TGTGCCAGCAGTTACTCGACCCAGGGGAACACTGAAGCTTTCTTT. Its translation is CASSYSTQGNTEAFF.

The genes are TRBV28 and TRBJ2-2; D gene uncertain. V lost 5 bases, J lost 7 bases, and 8 bases lay in between. CDR3 length: 12 residues. Germline lookup yields CDR1 MDHEN and CDR2 SYDVKM. CDR3 protein: CASSPRVGELFF. The CDR3 DNA follows: TGTGCCAGCAGTCCGAGAGTCGGGGAGCTGTTTTTT.